The 32 T cell receptor beta chains in this list originate from one sample, sequenced in a study of T cells in Graves' hyperthyroidism and ophthalmopathy. RNA transcripts were the template for amplifying TCR beta CDR3 regions. The HTBI set primed first-round TCR CDR3 RT-PCR. MiXCR, run by TCRdb on the multiplex PCR reads, gives a single entry per CDR3 protein. The table includes 200,000 to 250,000 distinct CDR3 sequences, approximately 23% detected once. The sample was blood. These receptors all stem from a woman in her 40s with Graves' ophthalmopathy.

The J gene is TRBJ2-5, the V gene TRBV24-1; perhaps TRBD2 as D (5 bases). Looked up from germline, CDR1 is KGHDR and CDR2 is SFDVKD. This CDR3 has 15 residues. The V gene lost 3 bases and the J gene lost 0 bases, with 10 bases spanning the gap. The CDR3 spells CATSDHGEYQETQYF. The DNA of the CDR3 is TGTGCCACCAGTGATCACGGGGAATACCAAGAGACCCAGTACTTC.

This clonotype was detected ten times or more. The chain combines TRBV12-3 or TRBV12-4 with TRBJ2-5; 8 bases are a match to TRBD2. There are 13 residues in the CDR3. Trimming took 2 bases from V and 4 from J; bases not matched to a gene: 0. Here the CDR3 reads CASSLTSGETQYF. The CDR3, as DNA: TGTGCCAGCAGTTTAACTAGCGGAGAGACCCAGTACTTC.

V gene TRBV12-3 or TRBV12-4 combines with J gene TRBJ1-3; D not resolved. Trimming shortened V by 9 bases and J by 1 base, and 10 bases separated the two germline ends. This CDR3 is built from 13 residues. The CDR3 nucleotides are TGTGCCAGAACACTGGGGTCTGGAAACACCATATATTTT. Translating gives CARTLGSGNTIYF.

This clonotype was picked up many times. The chain carries TRBV6-5 and TRBJ2-7; D is ambiguous. This CDR3 contains 11 residues. The germline V gene encodes CDR1 MNHEY and CDR2 SVGAGI. V dropped 0 bases and J dropped 8 bases, with 5 bases sitting between them. As DNA, the CDR3 is TGTGCCAGCAGTTACTCCGCACAGCAGTACTTC. Translated, it gives CASSYSAQQYF.

This clonotype was found many times. V and J are TRBV6-5 and TRBJ2-7; perhaps TRBD1 as D (5 bases). CDR3 length equals 13 residues. The V gene's germline CDR1 is MNHEY and CDR2 SVGAGI. V lost 4 bases and J 5 bases, leaving 12 bases between the germline ends. CDR3 coding DNA: TGTGCCAGCAGTTCAGGGCTCGGGCACGAGCAGTACTTC. This codes for CASSSGLGHEQYF.

In this sample, this clonotype turned up a few times. A much larger clonotype is one base distant, so this may be a read error. The rearrangement links TRBV6-1 to TRBJ2-5; D possibly corresponds to TRBD2 (5 bases). The CDR3 consists of 11 residues. Trimming shortened V by 6 bases and J by 5 bases, and 7 bases separated the two germline ends. CDR1 MNHNS and CDR2 SASEGT come from the germline V gene. CDR3 region: CASRDLETQYF. Written as DNA, the CDR3 is TGTGCCAGCAGGGACTTGGAGACCCAGTACTTC.

This clonotype was picked up many times. The chain combines TRBV7-2 with TRBJ2-7, with a weak D call TRBD2 (6 bases). Germline lookup yields CDR1 SGHTA and CDR2 FQGNSA. V lost 0 bases to trimming and J lost 4 bases, with 13 bases between them. The CDR3 is 15 residues long. In DNA, the CDR3 is TGTGCCAGCAGCTTAGCGGGTAATGGGGGGTACGAGCAGTACTTC. Translated: CASSLAGNGGYEQYF.

The table lists this clonotype with many counts. This rearrangement joins TRBV20-1 to TRBJ2-2; TRBD1 matches 9 bases. The CDR3 is 13 residues long. V lost 5 bases, J lost 7 bases, and 5 bases stayed unmatched. Germline CDR1 is DFQATT and CDR2 is SNEGSKA (reference sequence). In DNA form, the CDR3 reads TGCAGTGCTCCCGGGACAGGGAGCGGGGAGCTGTTTTTT. Translated: CSAPGTGSGELFF.

This clonotype appeared many times. The chain has TRBV11-3 and TRBJ2-3; D might be TRBD1 or TRBD2, each matching 6 bases. The CDR3 is 15 amino acids. The V end lost 5 bases, the J end lost 3 bases, and 15 bases lay between the germline ends. Germline CDR1 SGHNT, CDR2 YENEEA. CDR3 in DNA: TGTGCCAGCAGCCCGGGGACGGGGGCGACAGATACGCAGTATTTT. Translating it yields CASSPGTGATDTQYF.

This clonotype has at least ten counts. The chain has TRBV12-3 or TRBV12-4 and TRBJ2-7; 8 bases line up with TRBD2. The CDR3 has 14 amino acids. With 1 base clipped from V and 6 bases from J, the junction kept 5 bases outside the gene matches. The CDR3 DNA reads TGTGCCAGCAGTTTAGATGTTAGCGGGACCGAGCAGTACTTC. This codes for CASSLDVSGTEQYF.

The chain has TRBV12-3 or TRBV12-4 and TRBJ1-2, with D perhaps TRBD1 (6 bases). V was pared by 8 bases and J by 4 bases, with 14 bases between. This CDR3 has 13 residues. CDR3 DNA sequence: TGTGCCAGCTTAGGGGGACAAATCTATGGCTACACCTTC. Residues: CASLGGQIYGYTF.

The rearrangement uses TRBV10-3 and TRBJ2-5; possibly TRBD1 for D (6 bases). V shed 9 bases and J shed 1 base, with 12 bases lying between them. The CDR3 length is 13 residues. CDR1 is ENHRY and CDR2 is SYGVKD in the germline V gene. CDR3 amino acids: CAMGARFQETQYF. Written as DNA, the CDR3 is TGTGCCATGGGGGCCAGATTCCAAGAGACCCAGTACTTC.

V is TRBV2 and J is TRBJ1-5, with D perhaps matching TRBD1 (5 bases). This CDR3 is built from 16 residues. V gave up 3 bases and J gave up 0 bases, with 12 bases separating them. CDR1 is SNHLY and CDR2 is FYNNEI in the germline V gene. As DNA, the CDR3 is TGTGCCAGCAGTGACAAATGGCAGGGTAGCAATCAGCCCCAGCATTTT. Translation gives CASSDKWQGSNQPQHF. The entire variable domain, with the rest obtained from reference TRBV2 and TRBJ1-5, is as follows: EPEVTQTPSHQVTQMGQEVILRCVPISNHLYFYWYRQILGQKVEFLVSFYNNEISEKSEIFDDQFSVERPDGSNFTLKIRSTKLEDSAMYFCASSDKWQGSNQPQHFGDGTRLSIL.

This clonotype was detected many times. The CDR3: CAISKRLALEQYF. In DNA form, the CDR3 reads TGTGCCATCAGTAAGAGACTAGCATTGGAGCAGTACTTC. The gene calls are TRBV10-3 and TRBJ2-7, with 7 positions matching TRBD2. V dropped 5 bases and J dropped 7; count of bases not matched to a gene: 8. The germline gives CDR1 ENHRY, CDR2 SYGVKD. The CDR3 is 13 residues long.

This clonotype was observed at least ten times. The rearrangement joins TRBV9 to TRBJ2-7; D unresolved. V was cut by 0 bases and J by 3 bases, with 13 bases left in between. The CDR3 is 15 amino acids. Germline assignment: CDR1 SGDLS and CDR2 YYNGEE. This chain's CDR3 is CASSVEASSLYEQYF. DNA of the CDR3: TGTGCCAGCAGCGTAGAGGCCTCCTCCCTCTACGAGCAGTACTTC.

At least ten counts were recorded for this clonotype. The CDR3 bases are TGCGCCAGCAGCTTCTTTCTACCACAGACAGGGAAGGAAGAGCAGTACTTC. As protein: CASSFFLPQTGKEEQYF. This chain links TRBV5-1 with TRBJ2-7; TRBD1 matches 7 bases. The CDR3 totals 17 residues. Trimming took 2 bases from V and 7 from J; bases not matched to a gene: 18. Germline V gene data show CDR1 as SGHRS and CDR2 as YFSETQ.

This clonotype was picked up many times. The chain joins TRBV12-3 or TRBV12-4 to TRBJ2-7; D is tentatively TRBD1 or TRBD2 (5 bases each). Trimming took off 2 bases at V and 4 bases at J, with 15 bases between the two ends. CDR3 length: 15 residues. The CDR3 sequence: CASSLKGIGIYEQYF. The CDR3 DNA reads TGTGCCAGCAGTTTAAAGGGGATCGGGATTTACGAGCAGTACTTC.

The rearrangement links TRBV6-1 to TRBJ2-5; D is unclear. This CDR3 is built from 13 residues. Trimming took 6 bases from V and 5 from J, leaving 13 bases between them. The germline V gene encodes CDR1 MNHNS and CDR2 SASEGT. This CDR3 reads CASRGIGRETQYF. The CDR3 nucleotides read TGTGCCAGCAGGGGGATCGGACGGGAGACCCAGTACTTC.

This clonotype was recorded many times. The chain carries TRBV19 and TRBJ1-2; D is perhaps TRBD1 (5 bases). The CDR3 covers 16 residues. V was clipped by 5 bases and J by 4 bases, with 20 bases between them. CDR1 LNHDA and CDR2 SQIVND come from the germline V gene (reference sequence). CDR3 nucleotide sequence: TGTGCCAGTAGTCCCTTCCGGGACGGCGATACCTATGGCTACACCTTC. The encoded protein is CASSPFRDGDTYGYTF.

This clonotype has a handful of counts. The chain combines TRBV3-1 with TRBJ2-3; D remains ambiguous. Trimming took 0 bases from V and 0 from J, leaving 13 bases between them. Per germline, CDR1 LGHDT and CDR2 YNNKEL (reference sequence). The CDR3 has 17 residues. The CDR3 sequence: CASSQDLATVSTDTQYF. As DNA, the CDR3 is TGTGCCAGCAGCCAAGATCTCGCGACGGTTAGCACAGATACGCAGTATTTT.

This clonotype has ten or more counts. The rearrangement joins TRBV7-9 to TRBJ1-3, with D unresolved. This CDR3 is built from 12 residues. Between the trimmed V and J ends, which lost 0 bases and 6 bases, there was a span of 3 bases. CDR1 and CDR2 from the germline V gene are SEHNR and FQNEAQ (reference sequence). The CDR3 region has the DNA TGTGCCAGCAGCTTAGCAGAAAACACCATATATTTT. Its translation is CASSLAENTIYF.

This clonotype was detected only a few times. The chain couples TRBV3-1 to TRBJ1-1; D uncertain. V lost 0 bases, J lost 4 bases, and 12 bases lay in between. The CDR3 spans 15 residues. The germline V gene encodes CDR1 LGHDT and CDR2 YNNKEL (reference sequence). The CDR3 region is CASSQDPGLSTEAFF. CDR3 bases: TGTGCCAGCAGCCAAGATCCCGGGTTGAGCACTGAAGCTTTCTTT.

The sample holds many counts of this clonotype. The CDR3, as DNA: TGCAGTGCTAGGGTGACAGACTACGAGCAGTACTTC. Its protein is CSARVTDYEQYF. The chain recombines TRBV20-1 with TRBJ2-7, with a weak D call TRBD1 (5 bases). Per germline, CDR1 DFQATT and CDR2 SNEGSKA (reference sequence). The V gene lost 3 bases and the J gene lost 3 bases, with 9 bases spanning the gap. The CDR3 runs 12 residues.

There are many counts of this clonotype. The chain uses TRBV9 and TRBJ2-7; no definite D call. Germline lookup yields CDR1 SGDLS and CDR2 YYNGEE. CDR3 length: 12 residues. Trimming pared 3 bases from V and 5 bases from J, leaving 9 bases between. CDR3 DNA sequence: TGTGCCAGCAGCGGGAGCTCTCACGAGCAGTACTTC. Its translation is CASSGSSHEQYF.

This clonotype was counted at least ten times. V usage is TRBV7-9 and J usage is TRBJ2-7, with D possibly being TRBD2 (5 bases). V gave up 1 base and J gave up 6 bases, with 13 bases separating them. The CDR3 has 14 residues. The germline gives CDR1 SEHNR, CDR2 FQNEAQ (reference sequence). Written as DNA, the CDR3 is TGTGCCAGCAGCTTAGAAGTTTTGGGGAGCGAGCAGTACTTC. Translated: CASSLEVLGSEQYF.

The gene calls are TRBV11-2 and TRBJ1-1; D not resolved. V was clipped by 5 bases and J by 8 bases, with 12 bases between them. The germline V gene encodes CDR1 SGHAT and CDR2 FQNNGV. The CDR3 runs to 12 residues. The CDR3 sequence: CASSPGRNEAFF. The CDR3 DNA reads TGTGCCAGCAGCCCCGGACGGAACGAAGCTTTCTTT.

This rearrangement joins TRBV5-1 to TRBJ2-5; TRBD1 matches 7 bases. From germline, CDR1 is SGHRS and CDR2 YFSETQ. This CDR3 has 16 amino acids. V dropped 1 base and J dropped 1; count of bases not matched to a gene: 7. The CDR3 nucleotides are TGCGCCAGCAGCTTGAAGTTACCAGGGGGCCAAGAGACCCAGTACTTC. This gives the protein CASSLKLPGGQETQYF.

This chain joins TRBV19 and TRBJ2-5, with TRBD1 matching 11 bases. Trimming cost V 4 bases and J 1 base; bases outside gene matches: 5. This CDR3 region has 16 residues. Per germline, CDR1 LNHDA and CDR2 SQIVND (reference sequence). CDR3 sequence: CASSRGTGGFQETQYF. The CDR3 nucleotides read TGTGCCAGTAGTAGGGGGACAGGGGGTTTCCAAGAGACCCAGTACTTC.

This clonotype was picked up many times. The chain carries TRBV12-3 or TRBV12-4 and TRBJ2-2, with 7 bases that match TRBD1. Trimming took 1 base from V and 5 from J; bases not matched to a gene: 4. CDR3 length: 15 residues. The CDR3 reads CASSLEGALTGELFF. In nucleotides, the CDR3 is TGTGCCAGCAGTTTAGAGGGGGCGCTGACCGGGGAGCTGTTTTTT.

The V and J genes are TRBV2 and TRBJ1-2, with TRBD1 identical over 9 bases. The CDR3 covers 17 residues. V dropped 0 bases and J dropped 5; count of bases not matched to a gene: 10. Germline values: CDR1 SNHLY, CDR2 FYNNEI. CDR3 DNA sequence: TGTGCCAGCAGTGAAGCGCTTTCGGACAGGGGCTTATATGGCTACACCTTC. Translated, it gives CASSEALSDRGLYGYTF.

This clonotype was seen many times. The V call is TRBV28, the J call TRBJ1-1, with D possibly being TRBD1 (5 bases). Germline assignment: CDR1 MDHEN and CDR2 SYDVKM. V was clipped by 3 bases and J by 4 bases, with 15 bases between them. This CDR3 spans 15 amino acids. The CDR3, as DNA: TGTGCCAGCAGTTTCCCAGGGACCTTGAGCACTGAAGCTTTCTTT. Translated: CASSFPGTLSTEAFF.

This clonotype appeared many times. The V call is TRBV5-1, the J call TRBJ2-2, with D tentatively TRBD2 (6 bases). Germline CDR1 is SGHRS and CDR2 is YFSETQ. Trimming removed 0 bases from V and 4 bases from J, with 10 bases in between. This CDR3 comprises 15 residues. CDR3 sequence: CASSLDRELTGELFF. The CDR3 DNA reads as TGCGCCAGCAGCTTGGACCGGGAGCTCACCGGGGAGCTGTTTTTT.